Presented here are 29 T cell receptor beta chains from one specimen sequenced in a study of T-cell reconstitution after alpha-beta-depleted transplantation in children (dated by TCRdb to between 2015 and 2016). Preparation of the library involved PCR. TCRdb shows the sequencer as Illumina HiSeq 2500. TCR library preparation used molecular barcoding, with unique molecular identifiers applied to normalize quantification of the TCRbeta repertoire. In TCRdb, the public reads were trimmed at Q25 with fastp and aligned with MiXCR, with productive beta chains retained. CDR3 protein duplicates are merged, each entry listing the most common genes and DNA. The sample contains about 300,000 distinct CDR3 sequences, about 9.5% of them found a single time. The ten largest make up 7% to 9.5% of the sample. The sample's treatment or condition label, in plain terms: allogeneic hematopoietic cell transplantation with graft depleted of TCRalphabeta T cells and CD19 B cells.

Sequencing used PBMCs, obtained before TCRalphabeta/CD19-depleted stem cell transplant. Receptors originate from a boy younger than two with acute myeloid leukemia, due to receive a stem cell transplant.

This clonotype was seen many times. CDR3 nucleotides: TGTGCCAGCAGCCGGACGGACAGGAAACTGTTTTTT. It encodes CASSRTDRKLFF. The gene calls are TRBV12-3 or TRBV12-4 and TRBJ1-4; 7 bases are a match to TRBD1. Losses at the gene ends were 6 bases for V and 11 bases for J; bases not matched to a gene: 6. This CDR3 region has 12 residues.

This clonotype was counted at least ten times. This chain links TRBV4-2 with TRBJ1-1; 7 bases fit TRBD1. Germline V CDR1 and CDR2: LGHNA, YNFKEQ. This CDR3 spans 14 amino acids. V trimming: 6 bases; J trimming: 2 bases; junction bases outside the gene matches: 6. In nucleotides, the CDR3 is TGTGCCAGCAGACGACAGGGCGTAAACACTGAAGCTTTCTTT. It codes for CASRRQGVNTEAFF.

The table lists this clonotype with many counts. J is TRBJ2-7 and V is TRBV19; unclear D gene. V was trimmed by 1 base and J by 0 bases, leaving 4 bases between them. Germline values: CDR1 LNHDA, CDR2 SQIVND (reference sequence). The CDR3 is made up of 13 amino acids. CDR3 nucleotide sequence: TGTGCCAGTAGTATAGTCGACTCCTACGAGCAGTACTTC. This translates into CASSIVDSYEQYF.

This clonotype was observed at least ten times. The chain joins TRBV20-1 to TRBJ1-1, with no clear D. Germline assignment: CDR1 DFQATT and CDR2 SNEGSKA (reference sequence). The CDR3 is 12 amino acids. The CDR3 region is CSRRHMNTEAFF. Written as DNA, the CDR3 is TGCAGCAGACGACACATGAACACTGAAGCTTTCTTT.

The sample holds many counts of this clonotype. The rearrangement joins TRBV7-9 to TRBJ2-7; 7 bases agree with TRBD2. Germline V CDR1 and CDR2: SEHNR, FQNEAQ (reference sequence). V lost 5 bases to trimming and J lost 0 bases; unmatched junction nucleotides: 7. The CDR3 covers 15 residues. CDR3 nucleotides: TGTGCCAGCAGCCCCATAGCGGGTAACTCCTACGAGCAGTACTTC. Translation gives CASSPIAGNSYEQYF. The full variable domain, completed using reference TRBV7-9 and TRBJ2-7, is DTGVSQNPRHKITKRGQNVTFRCDPISEHNRLYWYRQTLGQGPEFLTYFQNEAQLEKSRLLSDRFSAERPKGSFSTLEIQRTEQGDSAMYLCASSPIAGNSYEQYFGPGTRLTVT.

The chain joins TRBV9 to TRBJ2-7; 9 bases line up with TRBD2. Germline V gene data show CDR1 as SGDLS and CDR2 as YYNGEE. V lost 0 bases and J lost 0; bases outside the gene matches: 4. The CDR3 spans 16 residues. This chain's CDR3 is CASSVGLAASSYEQYF. DNA of the CDR3: TGTGCCAGCAGCGTAGGACTAGCGGCGAGCTCCTACGAGCAGTACTTC.

In this sample, this clonotype turned up many times. V gene TRBV20-1 combines with J gene TRBJ2-5; D is tentatively TRBD1 or TRBD2 (6 bases each). CDR1 and CDR2 (germline): DFQATT, SNEGSKA (reference sequence). V was cut by 6 bases and J by 5 bases, with 16 bases left in between. The CDR3 consists of 13 residues. DNA for the CDR3: TGCAGTGCCAACAGGAGGGGGAGGGAGACCCAGTACTTC. Protein product: CSANRRGRETQYF.

This clonotype has a count of ten or more. The genes are TRBV28 and TRBJ2-1, with a weak D call TRBD1 (6 bases). CDR3 length equals 14 residues. The ends were cut back, 6 bases at V and 3 bases at J, with 12 bases in the middle. Per the germline V gene, CDR1 is MDHEN and CDR2 is SYDVKM. This CDR3 is CASRRQELYNEQFF. CDR3 DNA: TGTGCCAGCAGACGACAGGAACTCTACAATGAGCAGTTCTTC.

The table lists this clonotype with a few counts. The chain recombines TRBV12-3 or TRBV12-4 with TRBJ2-1; tentatively, D is TRBD1 or TRBD2 (5 bases each). V lost 6 bases, J lost 4 bases, and 16 bases lay in between. CDR3 length equals 15 residues. CDR3 region: CASSTRNEGYNEQFF. CDR3 coding DNA: TGTGCCAGCAGCACCCGGAACGAGGGGTACAATGAGCAGTTCTTC.

In this sample, this clonotype turned up many times. This chain connects TRBV29-1 to TRBJ2-1; D might be TRBD1 (6 bases). The germline V gene encodes CDR1 SQVTM and CDR2 ANQGSEA. There are 11 residues in the CDR3. V dropped 5 bases and J dropped 5 bases, with 7 bases sitting between them. DNA for the CDR3: TGCAGCGTTACAGGGAACAATGAGCAGTTCTTC. This encodes CSVTGNNEQFF.

This rearrangement joins TRBV4-2 to TRBJ2-7; 14 bases align to TRBD2. Germline values: CDR1 LGHNA, CDR2 YNFKEQ. V was clipped by 0 bases and J by 3 bases; unmatched bases: 7. There are 18 residues in the CDR3. CDR3 loop: CASSQDGGTSGSRYEQYF. The CDR3 coding sequence is TGTGCCAGCAGCCAAGACGGGGGGACTAGCGGGAGCCGCTACGAGCAGTACTTC.

This clonotype has ten or more counts. This rearrangement joins TRBV5-1 to TRBJ2-6; the D is unclear. CDR1 SGHRS and CDR2 YFSETQ come from the germline V gene. This CDR3 is 16 amino acids long. The germline V and J ends were trimmed by 4 bases and 0 bases, with 11 bases remaining between them. The CDR3 loop is CASSASGDSGANVLTF. In DNA, the CDR3 is TGCGCCAGCAGCGCCTCAGGAGACTCTGGGGCCAACGTCCTGACTTTC.

There are many counts of this clonotype. The V call is TRBV28, the J call TRBJ1-4; the D gene is possibly TRBD1 (5 bases). The CDR3 runs 16 residues. The germline gives CDR1 MDHEN, CDR2 SYDVKM. V lost 7 bases to trimming and J lost 3 bases, with 18 bases between them. CDR3 in amino acids: CASIPSRQLPNEKLFF. CDR3 nucleotide sequence: TGTGCCAGCATCCCCTCAAGACAGCTCCCTAATGAAAAACTGTTTTTT.

About this clonotype itself: This could be a read error, since a much larger clone is one nucleotide away. The CDR3 is CPSSEFRGEQYF. CDR3 DNA sequence: TGTCCCAGCAGTGAGTTCAGGGGCGAGCAGTACTTC. The chain recombines TRBV2 with TRBJ2-7, with D perhaps TRBD1 (6 bases). CDR3 length: 12 residues. Germline values: CDR1 SNHLY, CDR2 FYNNEI.

The chain couples TRBV11-2 to TRBJ2-5, with 7 bases that match TRBD1. Germline CDR1 and CDR2: SGHAT and FQNNGV. Trimming cost V 5 bases and J 4 bases; bases outside gene matches: 22. This CDR3 spans 19 amino acids. The DNA for the CDR3 is TGTGCCAGCAGCCACCCGGGACAGAGGGCACTTTTTAAACGAGAGACCCAGTACTTC. It codes for CASSHPGQRALFKRETQYF.

The genes are TRBV28 and TRBJ2-7; 7 positions agree with TRBD2. CDR3 size: 15 residues. After removal of 5 bases from V and 6 bases from J, the junction contained 13 bases not matched to a gene. Germline values: CDR1 MDHEN, CDR2 SYDVKM. CDR3 sequence reads: CASSPLPAGRVEQYF. Here the CDR3 DNA reads TGTGCCAGCAGTCCCCTGCCCGCAGGGAGGGTCGAGCAGTACTTC.

The chain recombines TRBV6-5 with TRBJ1-1; D ambiguous. Germline V gene lookup returns CDR1 MNHEY and CDR2 SVGAGI. The CDR3 is made up of 12 amino acids. Trimming removed 2 bases from V and 5 bases from J, with 6 bases in between. CDR3 protein: CASSYAGTEAFF. The CDR3 DNA reads TGTGCCAGCAGTTACGCGGGGACTGAAGCTTTCTTT.

To note about this clonotype: A much larger clone lies a single base off, so this may be a read error. J is TRBJ2-2 and V is TRBV9; 8 bases map to TRBD2. The J segment lost 4 bases and the V segment lost 0 bases, leaving 8 bases of the junction unmatched. The CDR3 length is 17 residues. CDR1 is SGDLS and CDR2 is YYNGEE in the germline V gene. The CDR3 sequence: CASSVVAGIRGTGELFF. The DNA of the CDR3 is TGTGCCAGCAGCGTAGTAGCGGGGATACGTGGCACCGGGGAGCTGTTTTTT.

The sample holds many counts of this clonotype. V gene TRBV12-3 or TRBV12-4 combines with J gene TRBJ1-2; D might be TRBD1 (6 bases). Trimming removed 0 bases at V and 7 bases at J, with 9 bases between. The CDR3 totals 13 residues. DNA for the CDR3: TGTGCCAGCAGTTTAGCAGGGGGTACTGGCTACACCTTC. This translates into CASSLAGGTGYTF.

The table lists this clonotype with many counts. This chain links TRBV12-3 or TRBV12-4 with TRBJ2-3; TRBD2 agrees at 7 bases. V shed 7 bases, J shed 2 bases, and the junction held 15 bases outside the gene matches. This CDR3 is 17 amino acids long. This CDR3 reads CASILGPAGIVTDTQYF. CDR3 DNA: TGTGCCAGCATCCTAGGCCCAGCGGGAATTGTCACAGATACGCAGTATTTT.

Many counts were recorded for this clonotype. The chain has TRBV7-9 and TRBJ2-7, with TRBD1 matching 11 bases. This CDR3 has 16 amino acids. Germline CDR1 and CDR2: SEHNR and FQNEAQ (reference sequence). V lost 4 bases, J lost 4 bases, and 9 bases stayed unmatched. CDR3 coding DNA: TGTGCCAGCAGCTCATTCTCCGGGACAGGGGGTTACGAGCAGTACTTC. Translation gives CASSSFSGTGGYEQYF. Based on the CDR3 plus reference TRBV7-9 and TRBJ2-7, the full variable domain is DTGVSQNPRHKITKRGQNVTFRCDPISEHNRLYWYRQTLGQGPEFLTYFQNEAQLEKSRLLSDRFSAERPKGSFSTLEIQRTEQGDSAMYLCASSSFSGTGGYEQYFGPGTRLTVT.

In this sample, this clonotype turned up many times. The rearrangement uses TRBV6-5 and TRBJ2-5; tentative D call: TRBD1 (5 bases). Trimming shortened V by 0 bases and J by 3 bases, and 5 bases separated the two germline ends. CDR3 length: 13 residues. Germline CDR1 reads MNHEY; CDR2 reads SVGAGI. The CDR3 sequence is CASSYSDKETQYF. In DNA form, the CDR3 reads TGTGCCAGCAGTTACTCGGACAAAGAGACCCAGTACTTC.

This clonotype was detected only a few times. V is TRBV10-3 and J is TRBJ2-7; D not certain. In germline, CDR1 is ENHRY, CDR2 SYGVKD. There are 13 residues in the CDR3. V was cut by 0 bases and J by 4 bases, with 7 bases left in between. As DNA, the CDR3 is TGTGCCATCAGTGAGTCCTATAATTACGAGCAGTACTTC. This encodes CAISESYNYEQYF.

This clonotype was observed at least ten times. J is TRBJ2-3 and V is TRBV5-1, with D tentatively TRBD1 (5 bases). V was shortened by 2 bases and J by 0 bases, with 10 bases between the two germline ends. The CDR3 length is 15 residues. Per germline, CDR1 SGHRS and CDR2 YFSETQ. The chain's CDR3 is CASSLLGPSTDTQYF. The CDR3 DNA sequence: TGCGCCAGCAGCTTATTGGGGCCAAGCACAGATACGCAGTATTTT.

Concerning this clonotype: A much larger clone differs from this one at a single base, so this may be a read error. The chain uses TRBV11-1 and TRBJ2-3; 7 bases are a match to TRBD2. The ends lost 5 bases at V and 4 bases at J; junction bases unmatched: 15. This CDR3 has 17 amino acids. Per the germline V gene, CDR1 is SGHAT and CDR2 is FQDESV (reference sequence). CDR3 bases: TGTGCCAGCAGCCCCACCCAACTAGCGTGGAGGGCAGATACGCAGTATTTT. Protein sequence: CASSPTQLAWRADTQYF.

This clonotype was seen many times. The chain couples TRBV29-1 to TRBJ2-5; the match to TRBD1 covers 9 bases. Looked up from germline, CDR1 is SQVTM and CDR2 is ANQGSEA. The CDR3 length is 11 residues. With V trimmed by 6 bases and J by 4 bases, 0 bases remained unmatched. CDR3 region: CSVGQGETQYF. The CDR3 DNA follows: TGCAGCGTGGGACAGGGAGAGACCCAGTACTTC.

J is TRBJ2-5 and V is TRBV5-6, with TRBD2 identical over 9 bases. Germline V gives CDR1 SGHDT, CDR2 YYEEEE. CDR3 length: 15 residues. Trimming cost V 3 bases and J 0 bases; bases outside gene matches: 3. The CDR3 coding sequence is TGTGCCAGCAGCTCTCTAGCGGGGTACCAAGAGACCCAGTACTTC. It codes for CASSSLAGYQETQYF.

V gene TRBV7-2 combines with J gene TRBJ2-2; TRBD1 agrees at 10 bases. The CDR3 contains 16 residues. V lost 3 bases and J lost 6; bases outside the gene matches: 7. The germline CDR1 and CDR2 sequences are SGHTA and FQGNSA. The CDR3 sequence: CASSFPTGTGAGELFF. The CDR3, as DNA: TGTGCCAGCAGCTTCCCAACCGGGACAGGGGCCGGGGAGCTGTTTTTT.

This clonotype was seen ten or more times. The chain has TRBV29-1 and TRBJ1-2, with a possible D match to TRBD1 (6 bases). CDR1 and CDR2 from the germline V gene are SQVTM and ANQGSEA. The CDR3 loop spans 11 amino acids. The CDR3 DNA reads as TGCAGAGCTACAGGGCCCTATGGCTACACCTTC. Its protein is CRATGPYGYTF.